This is a list of T cell receptor beta chains from one sample in a study of regulatory T cells in long-lasting Graves disease. TCRdb passed the multiplex PCR reads through MiXCR, listing each CDR3 protein once. Altogether about 420,000 distinct CDR3 sequences are present, about 15% being singletons, with the ten largest covering under 30%. The sample was also reused in another study, on T cells in Graves' hyperthyroidism and ophthalmopathy.

The source material was peripheral blood mononuclear cells (PBMCs), sampled at new diagnosis, from a patient treated with antithyroid drugs. The receptors were sampled from a woman between 18 and 30 years old with Graves disease. CDR3s include the opening cysteine and the closing phenylalanine or tryptophan. The order of the fields is D gene, V gene, J gene, clone size, CDR3 DNA, CDR3 protein. D genes are given only for firm matches. Clone sizes are given selectively: once, few, many, or a class where the clone is expanded.

NA	TRBV27	TRBJ2-2	NA	TGTGCCAGCAGTGGCCGGAGCGGGTTTTTCGGGGAGCTGTTTTTT	CASSGRSGFFGELFF
NA	TRBV2	TRBJ2-3	many	TGTGCCAGCAGTTGGTTGAGGGGCACAGATACGCAGTATTTT	CASSWLRGTDTQYF
TRBD1	TRBV7-2	TRBJ1-2	few	TGTGCCAGCAGCTGGACAGGGGGCGACTATGGCTACGCCTTC	CASSWTGGDYGYAF
TRBD2	TRBV19	TRBJ2-1	NA	TGTGCCAGTAGTATACTCCCTAGCGGGAGTTACAATGAGCAGTTCTTC	CASSILPSGSYNEQFF
NA	TRBV6-1	TRBJ2-2	few	TGTGCCAGCAGACTCAACTTCGGGGAGCTGTTTTTT	CASRLNFGELFF
NA	TRBV4-3	TRBJ1-1	NA	TGCGCCAGCAGCCAAGACTGGCTTCCCGGACCTCAGCTTGAAGCTTTCTTT	CASSQDWLPGPQLEAFF
NA	TRBV5-1	TRBJ2-6	few	TGCGCCAGCAGCTTGCCCGGACAGTCTGGGGCCAACGTCCTGACTTTC	CASSLPGQSGANVLTF
NA	TRBV7-9	TRBJ1-3	few	TGTGCCAGCAGCTTAGCGACAGTTCGTATGGATGACACCATATATTTT	CASSLATVRMDDTIYF
NA	TRBV7-2	TRBJ2-1	many	TGTGCCAGCAGCTTAGCGTGGAGCAATGAGCAGTTCTTC	CASSLAWSNEQFF
TRBD2	TRBV29-1	TRBJ2-7	NA	TGCAGCGTTGATGGTCCGGGTTTAGCTAGCGGATCCTACGAGCAGTACTTC	CSVDGPGLASGSYEQYF
NA	TRBV15	TRBJ2-7	few	TGTGCCACCAGCAGCGACAACTCCTACGAGCAGTACTTC	CATSSDNSYEQYF